This passage covers 2 T cell receptor beta chains from one sample sequenced in a study of molecular identifiers for immune sequencing clone quantification. TCRdb itself ran the PCR reads through MiXCR, one entry per CDR3 protein. The sample has 400,000 to 600,000 distinct CDR3 sequences; about 22% are singletons. Material: naive CD8+ T cells from blood, with Jurkat cell RNA spiked in. Subset of the sample: FACS-sorted CD8+CD4-CCR7+CD45RA+ naive T cells. The receptors stem from a human donor in good health. Some libraries in this study had Jurkat cell RNA spiked in.

This clonotype showed up many times. For the CDR3, the DNA is TGCGCCAGCAGCCAAGCAATGGGGGCCTATGAAAAACTGTTTTTT. This encodes CASSQAMGAYEKLFF. J is TRBJ1-4 and V is TRBV4-1; a possible D gene is TRBD1 (6 bases). The germline V and J ends were trimmed by 1 base and 6 bases, with 12 bases remaining between them. From germline, CDR1 is MGHRA and CDR2 YSYEKL. The CDR3 loop spans 15 amino acids.

The chain uses TRBV5-6 and TRBJ2-5; the match to TRBD1 covers 7 bases. CDR1 is SGHDT and CDR2 is YYEEEE in the germline V gene. V was clipped by 0 bases and J by 5 bases; unmatched bases: 10. This CDR3 comprises 16 residues. The DNA of the CDR3 is TGTGCCAGCAGCTTGGCCCTACAGGGGCGGTGGGAGACCCAGTACTTC. It is translated as CASSLALQGRWETQYF.